The 20 T cell receptor beta chains listed next were all sequenced from one sample in a study of T cell responses to AZD1222 COVID-19 vaccine. The table came from immunoSEQ multiplex PCR; TCRdb's copy has only in-frame clones and leaves some out. The sample yields some 130,000 clones, 75% to 90% seen once. Specimen: peripheral blood, collected on day 0 of AZD1222 vaccination. The source is an adult in good health.

A single count supports this clone. The genes are TRBV14 and TRBJ1-2, with D hard to call. This CDR3 region has 14 residues. Germline V lookup: CDR1 SGHDN, CDR2 FVKESK. Trimming shortened V by 1 base and J by 4 bases, and 10 bases separated the two germline ends. Here the CDR3 reads CASSQVGRPYGYTF. The DNA for the CDR3 is TGTGCCAGCAGCCAAGTCGGCAGGCCCTATGGCTACACCTTC.

V usage is TRBV12-5 and J usage is TRBJ2-1, with 7 bases matching TRBD1. V was clipped by 5 bases and J by 7 bases; unmatched bases: 11. The germline gives CDR1 LGHNT, CDR2 FRNRAP. The CDR3 contains 15 residues. CDR3 residues: CASGPRQGSKNEQFF. The CDR3 DNA follows: TGTGCTAGTGGTCCACGACAGGGCTCCAAGAATGAGCAGTTCTTC.

The J gene is TRBJ2-5, the V gene TRBV5-1; D may be TRBD1 (6 bases). Trimming stripped 5 bases from V and 5 bases from J, with 28 bases between. CDR1 SGHRS and CDR2 YFSETQ come from the germline V gene. The CDR3 covers 18 residues. The CDR3 DNA reads as TGCGCCAGCAGATATGGACGGACAGCGGAGAATAGTGGGGAGACCCAGTACTTC. It translates to CASRYGRTAENSGETQYF.

V and J are TRBV6-1 and TRBJ2-4; weak D call: TRBD1 (5 bases). Germline V CDR1 and CDR2: MNHNS, SASEGT. There are 15 residues in the CDR3. The germline V and J ends were trimmed by 3 bases and 4 bases, with 13 bases remaining between them. This CDR3 reads CASSEGPSPKNIQYF. The CDR3 bases are TGTGCCAGCAGTGAGGGGCCCAGTCCTAAAAACATTCAGTACTTC.

This chain uses TRBV6-2 or TRBV6-3 with TRBJ1-3; 7 positions agree with TRBD1. V dropped 5 bases and J dropped 2; count of bases not matched to a gene: 18. Germline CDR1 and CDR2: MNHEY and SVGEGT. The CDR3 runs to 19 residues. CDR3 DNA: TGTGCCAGCAGTCGGACATTCCTAACAAAGACAGGGACTGGAAACACCATATATTTT. It yields the protein CASSRTFLTKTGTGNTIYF.

J is TRBJ1-1 and V is TRBV14; D gene ambiguous. Germline-derived CDR1 and CDR2 are SGHDN and FVKESK. The ends were cut back, 0 bases at V and 7 bases at J, with 15 bases in the middle. The CDR3 contains 15 residues. CDR3 residues: CASSQELGRIHEAFF. CDR3 DNA: TGTGCCAGCAGCCAAGAATTGGGCAGGATCCATGAAGCTTTCTTT.

This clone was seen only a few times. CDR3 sequence reads: CASSLNVEGYTF. In DNA form, the CDR3 reads TGTGCCAGCAGCTTGAACGTGGAAGGCTACACCTTC. This rearrangement joins TRBV11-2 to TRBJ1-2; unclear D gene. The germline V and J ends were trimmed by 3 bases and 8 bases, with 10 bases remaining between them. The length of the CDR3 is 12 residues. The germline gives CDR1 SGHAT, CDR2 FQNNGV. Based on the CDR3 plus reference TRBV11-2 and TRBJ1-2, the full variable domain is EAGVAQSPRYKIIEKRQSVAFWCNPISGHATLYWYQQILGQGPKLLIQFQNNGVVDDSQLPKDRFSAERLKGVDSTLKIQPAKLEDSAVYLCASSLNVEGYTFGSGTRLTVV.

The V and J genes are TRBV7-2 and TRBJ2-2; D is unclear. There are 15 residues in the CDR3. Germline V gene sequence: CDR1 SGHTA, CDR2 FQGNSA. V was shortened by 4 bases and J by 5 bases, with 14 bases between the two germline ends. CDR3 region: CASSYNGLGTGELFF. For the CDR3, the DNA is TGTGCCAGCAGCTATAATGGGTTGGGAACCGGGGAGCTGTTTTTT. The full variable domain, rest sourced from reference TRBV7-2 and TRBJ2-2, is GAGVSQSPSNKVTEKGKDVELRCDPISGHTALYWYRQSLGQGLEFLIYFQGNSAPDKSGLPSDRFSAERTGGSVSTLTIQRTQQEDSAVYLCASSYNGLGTGELFFGEGSRLTVL.

The rearrangement joins TRBV29-1 to TRBJ1-3; D gene uncertain. V was trimmed by 8 bases and J by 5 bases, leaving 13 bases between them. CDR1 SQVTM and CDR2 ANQGSEA come from the germline V gene. The CDR3 is 12 residues long. The CDR3 sequence: CSYGLDRNTIYF. The CDR3, as DNA: TGCAGCTATGGGTTGGACCGAAACACCATATATTTT.

CDR3 protein: CASRGGQGNNEQFF. DNA of the CDR3: TGCGCCAGCAGGGGGGGTCAGGGTAACAATGAGCAGTTCTTC. The chain employs TRBV10-2 and TRBJ2-1; D is possibly TRBD2 (6 bases). The germline V and J ends were trimmed by 6 bases and 5 bases, with 14 bases remaining between them. The CDR3 consists of 14 residues. Germline V gene lookup returns CDR1 WSHSY and CDR2 SAAADI.

This clone was seen just once. This chain connects TRBV3-1 (or the pseudogene TRBV3-2) to TRBJ1-1; D call uncertain. This CDR3 comprises 13 residues. Germline CDR1 reads LGHDT; CDR2 reads YNNKEL (reference sequence). Trimming stripped 5 bases from V and 7 bases from J, with 14 bases between. Written as DNA, the CDR3 is TGTGCCAGCAGCTCACCCGGAGACAATGAAGCTTTCTTT. It specifies CASSSPGDNEAFF.

V usage is TRBV18 and J usage is TRBJ1-5; 9 nucleotides match TRBD1. Germline V lookup: CDR1 KGHSH, CDR2 LQKENI. V lost 9 bases, J lost 6 bases, and 6 bases stayed unmatched. This CDR3 comprises 13 residues. CDR3 residues: CASQGQGVQPQHF. The CDR3 nucleotides are TGTGCCAGTCAGGGACAGGGTGTTCAGCCCCAGCATTTT.

The V gene is TRBV6-4, the J gene TRBJ2-1; the match to TRBD2 covers 14 bases. V shed 6 bases, J shed 9 bases, and the junction held 4 bases outside the gene matches. CDR3 length equals 14 residues. In germline, CDR1 is MRHNA, CDR2 SNTAGT. The DNA of the CDR3 is TGTGCCAGCAGGACTAGCGGGAGGGGGGGTGAGCAGTTCTTC. This gives the protein CASRTSGRGGEQFF.

The chain links TRBV5-1 to TRBJ2-3; 11 nucleotides align to TRBD2. V was clipped by 4 bases and J by 6 bases; unmatched bases: 10. This CDR3 region has 16 residues. In germline, CDR1 is SGHRS, CDR2 YFSETQ. The CDR3 sequence is CASSLPTSGVLDTQYF. CDR3 nucleotide sequence: TGCGCCAGCAGCCTTCCGACTAGCGGGGTGCTGGATACGCAGTATTTT.

The chain uses TRBV29-1 and TRBJ1-2; D not resolved. Between the trimmed V and J ends, which lost 0 bases and 9 bases, there was a span of 14 bases. This CDR3 is 13 amino acids long. Germline assignment: CDR1 SQVTM and CDR2 ANQGSEA. CDR3 residues: CSVEDPRIWSYTF. CDR3 sequence (DNA): TGCAGCGTTGAAGATCCTCGAATCTGGAGCTACACCTTC.

The chain carries TRBV7-3 and TRBJ2-1, with unresolved D. This CDR3 contains 12 residues. Between the trimmed V and J ends, which lost 0 bases and 8 bases, there was a span of 5 bases. Germline V gives CDR1 SGHTA, CDR2 FQGTGA. CDR3 loop: CASSLTRDEQFF. The DNA for the CDR3 is TGTGCCAGCAGCTTAACAAGAGATGAGCAGTTCTTC.

The chain employs TRBV3-1 (or the pseudogene TRBV3-2) and TRBJ2-1, with TRBD1 identical over 10 bases. With 4 bases clipped from V and 4 bases from J, the junction kept 4 bases outside the gene matches. CDR1 is LGHDT, CDR2 YNNKEL, per germline (reference sequence). This CDR3 has 15 residues. CDR3 loop: CASSPGQGRYNEQFF. CDR3 nucleotides: TGTGCCAGCAGCCCGGGACAGGGGAGATACAATGAGCAGTTCTTC.

The chain couples TRBV5-4 to TRBJ1-1; maybe TRBD1 (5 bases). V dropped 4 bases and J dropped 2 bases, with 21 bases sitting between them. This CDR3 is built from 17 residues. CDR1 SGHNT and CDR2 YYREEE come from the germline V gene (reference sequence). The CDR3 loop reads CASSRYVGPGENTEAFF. The CDR3, as DNA: TGTGCCAGCAGCCGATATGTCGGGCCGGGGGAAAACACTGAAGCTTTCTTT. Full variable domain (missing parts from reference TRBV5-4 and TRBJ1-1): ETGVTQSPTHLIKTRGQQVTLRCSSQSGHNTVSWYQQALGQGPQFIFQYYREEENGRGNFPPRFSGLQFPNYSSELNVNALELDDSALYLCASSRYVGPGENTEAFFGQGTRLTVV.

The gene calls are TRBV11-3 and TRBJ1-1, with TRBD1 as a possible D gene (5 bases). The CDR3 is 14 amino acids. The germline CDR1 and CDR2 sequences are SGHNT and YENEEA. V was cut by 5 bases and J by 0 bases, with 10 bases left in between. CDR3 bases: TGTGCCAGCAGCGTGGCGGGGGTGAACACTGAAGCTTTCTTT. Amino acids: CASSVAGVNTEAFF. Full variable domain (remainder filled in from reference TRBV11-3 and TRBJ1-1): EAGVVQSPRYKIIEKKQPVAFWCNPISGHNTLYWYLQNLGQGPELLIRYENEEAVDDSQLPKDRFSAERLKGVDSTLKIQPAELGDSAVYLCASSVAGVNTEAFFGQGTRLTVV.

The chain couples TRBV15 to TRBJ1-4, with a possible D match to TRBD1 (6 bases). V was trimmed by 0 bases and J by 0 bases, leaving 8 bases between them. This CDR3 contains 16 residues. CDR1 is LNHNV and CDR2 is YYDKDF in the germline V gene (reference sequence). The CDR3 reads CATSRDRGSTNEKLFF. Written as DNA, the CDR3 is TGTGCCACCAGCAGAGACAGGGGCTCAACTAATGAAAAACTGTTTTTT.